A selection of T cell receptor beta chains follows, all from one sample in a study of cytomegalovirus exposure and HLA in healthy donors. Generated by immunoSEQ multiplex PCR, the TCRdb table keeps only in-frame clones and is missing some. The sample lists 150,000 to 200,000 clones; roughly 72% were seen once. Sample: PBMCs. The origin of the receptors is a middle-aged man in good health and CMV-seropositive. CDR3s leave out the opening cysteine and the closing phenylalanine or tryptophan. Fields, in order: J gene, D gene, CDR3 length, V gene, CDR3 protein. The D gene is left open where the match is weak.

TRBJ1-4	.	13	TRBV4-3	ASSQTPRTDEKLF
TRBJ2-5	.	10	TRBV6-1	ASSHREETQY
.	TRBD2	9	TRBV29-1	SVGGRYEQY
TRBJ1-1	TRBD1	14	TRBV4-2	ASSPKGQVGSTEAF
TRBJ2-2	.	13	TRBV6-1	ASTPEGGSGGELF
TRBJ2-7	.	13	TRBV7-9	ASSLQTGTYYEQY
TRBJ2-5	TRBD2	15	TRBV27	ASSLYALAGGEETQY
TRBJ1-6	.	13	TRBV2	ASSEGFVEGSPLH
TRBJ2-5	TRBD2	14	TRBV4-1	ASSLPRTSGEETQY
TRBJ2-1	TRBD2	13	TRBV5-1	ASSFGLAGGYEQF
TRBJ1-1	.	12	TRBV6-1	ASRDLTGNTEAF
TRBJ2-7	TRBD1	11	TRBV27	ASSLSQGGEQY
TRBJ2-5	.	12	TRBV19	ASSSRDTIETQY
TRBJ2-5	TRBD2	15	TRBV7-3	ASSLIGGGSGWETQY
TRBJ2-3	TRBD1	13	TRBV27	ASSSTGVRADTQY
TRBJ1-3	.	12	TRBV4-3	ASSQGSSGNTIY
TRBJ2-7	TRBD2	12	TRBV9	ASSEGLARYEQY
TRBJ2-7	TRBD1	13	TRBV5-1	ASSSDRSSSYEQY
TRBJ2-7	.	10	TRBV10-3	AISEGAYEQY
TRBJ1-5	TRBD1	14	TRBV30	AWSLKGQGSNQPQH
TRBJ2-1	TRBD2	13	TRBV5-6	ASSLFGGGYNEQF
TRBJ1-2	.	12	TRBV6-5	ASSPDGHDYGYT
TRBJ1-4	TRBD1	13	TRBV6-5	ASSYDRATNEKLF
TRBJ1-1	.	13	TRBV6-5	ATSARGVGNTEAF
TRBJ1-1	.	15	TRBV4-2	ASSQDSIGQMNTEAF
TRBJ2-7	.	13	TRBV30	AWSVFSLSSYEQY
TRBJ2-1	.	13	TRBV4-3	ASSQEWRAYNEQF
TRBJ1-2	.	14	TRBV4-3	ASSQVRSPPNYGYT
TRBJ1-5	.	14	TRBV2	ASNARGPGGNQPQH
TRBJ2-7	.	9	TRBV10-3	AISAGYEQY
TRBJ2-7	TRBD2	12	TRBV29-1	SVEVGTSRREQY